This is a list of T cell receptor beta chains from one sample in a study of early T cells in non-severe SARS-CoV-2 infection. TCRdb re-called the 5' RACE reads with MiXCR, one entry per CDR3 protein. The data show around 40,000 distinct CDR3 sequences, about 6.2% seen once. Sequencing was performed on whole blood. These receptors were collected from an adult who was a healthcare worker with PCR-confirmed SARS-CoV-2 infection or an uninfected control (not recorded which). CDR3s leave out the opening cysteine and the closing phenylalanine or tryptophan. The order of the fields is J gene, CDR3 length, D gene, V gene, CDR3 protein. A D gene is named only where the DNA matches it firmly.

J gene: TRBJ1-6
CDR3 length: 9
D gene: TRBD1
V gene: TRBV10-3
CDR3 protein: AISGQGTLH

J gene: TRBJ2-7
CDR3 length: 11
D gene: NA
V gene: TRBV5-1
CDR3 protein: ASSSTAHYEQY

J gene: TRBJ1-6
CDR3 length: 11
D gene: NA
V gene: TRBV6-5
CDR3 protein: ASSEMGFSPLH

J gene: TRBJ2-7
CDR3 length: 10
D gene: NA
V gene: TRBV12-3/TRBV12-4
CDR3 protein: ASSSPTFEQY

J gene: TRBJ2-3
CDR3 length: 9
D gene: NA
V gene: TRBV6-2/TRBV6-3
CDR3 protein: ASSLTDTQY

J gene: TRBJ1-1
CDR3 length: 12
D gene: NA
V gene: TRBV20-1
CDR3 protein: SAREGAANTEAF

J gene: TRBJ2-7
CDR3 length: 11
D gene: NA
V gene: TRBV14
CDR3 protein: ASSLDGPYEQY

J gene: TRBJ2-1
CDR3 length: 13
D gene: TRBD2
V gene: TRBV12-5
CDR3 protein: ASGLGLAGHNEQF

J gene: TRBJ2-1
CDR3 length: 13
D gene: NA
V gene: TRBV5-8
CDR3 protein: ASSFGASSYNEQF

J gene: TRBJ2-2
CDR3 length: 11
D gene: NA
V gene: TRBV6-6
CDR3 protein: ASSYLGPGELF

J gene: TRBJ1-2
CDR3 length: 11
D gene: NA
V gene: TRBV12-3/TRBV12-4
CDR3 protein: ASSSLANYGYT

J gene: TRBJ2-3
CDR3 length: 11
D gene: NA
V gene: TRBV25-1
CDR3 protein: ASAGTVADTQY

J gene: TRBJ2-3
CDR3 length: 13
D gene: NA
V gene: TRBV3-1
CDR3 protein: ASSQAGGGADTQY

J gene: TRBJ1-1
CDR3 length: 11
D gene: TRBD1
V gene: TRBV28
CDR3 protein: ASSQGQLSEAF

J gene: TRBJ2-7
CDR3 length: 12
D gene: NA
V gene: TRBV5-5
CDR3 protein: ASSRHAGDYEQY

J gene: TRBJ2-5
CDR3 length: 11
D gene: NA
V gene: TRBV29-1
CDR3 protein: SVASGWRETQY

J gene: TRBJ1-1
CDR3 length: 11
D gene: TRBD1
V gene: TRBV18
CDR3 protein: ASSPDRGRKAF

J gene: TRBJ2-3
CDR3 length: 14
D gene: TRBD1
V gene: TRBV20-1
CDR3 protein: SVAVPGTGITDTQY

J gene: TRBJ2-2
CDR3 length: 13
D gene: NA
V gene: TRBV5-5
CDR3 protein: ASSLGNTNTGELF

J gene: TRBJ1-1
CDR3 length: 9
D gene: NA
V gene: TRBV5-3
CDR3 protein: ARVRNTEAF

J gene: TRBJ2-7
CDR3 length: 9
D gene: NA
V gene: TRBV28
CDR3 protein: ATLLAYEQY

J gene: TRBJ2-7
CDR3 length: 13
D gene: TRBD1
V gene: TRBV6-6
CDR3 protein: ASRKGTGGIYEQY

J gene: TRBJ2-7
CDR3 length: 14
D gene: NA
V gene: TRBV7-6
CDR3 protein: ASSPWTDPFTAEQY

J gene: TRBJ2-4
CDR3 length: 14
D gene: TRBD2
V gene: TRBV7-8
CDR3 protein: ASSLSATSAQNIQY

J gene: TRBJ1-2
CDR3 length: 12
D gene: NA
V gene: TRBV7-3
CDR3 protein: ASSLKFQQYGYT

J gene: TRBJ2-7
CDR3 length: 12
D gene: NA
V gene: TRBV7-6
CDR3 protein: ASSFDTTTYEQY

J gene: TRBJ1-1
CDR3 length: 11
D gene: NA
V gene: TRBV5-1
CDR3 protein: ASRVAENTEAF

J gene: TRBJ1-1
CDR3 length: 12
D gene: NA
V gene: TRBV29-1
CDR3 protein: SVFHRVSNTEAF

J gene: TRBJ2-2
CDR3 length: 13
D gene: NA
V gene: TRBV2
CDR3 protein: ASRSGTGVTGELF

J gene: TRBJ1-2
CDR3 length: 14
D gene: NA
V gene: TRBV29-1
CDR3 protein: SVPLVKGAENYGYT

J gene: TRBJ1-2
CDR3 length: 13
D gene: TRBD1
V gene: TRBV3-1
CDR3 protein: ASSQVADRGRGYT

J gene: TRBJ2-7
CDR3 length: 13
D gene: NA
V gene: TRBV25-1
CDR3 protein: ASSEGNRGVYEQY

J gene: TRBJ2-7
CDR3 length: 10
D gene: NA
V gene: TRBV2
CDR3 protein: ASTTVIYEQY

J gene: TRBJ2-7
CDR3 length: 12
D gene: TRBD2
V gene: TRBV10-3
CDR3 protein: AISEFAGGYEQY

J gene: TRBJ2-3
CDR3 length: 14
D gene: TRBD1
V gene: TRBV5-1
CDR3 protein: ASSLAPGQGTDTQY

J gene: TRBJ1-1
CDR3 length: 13
D gene: NA
V gene: TRBV5-1
CDR3 protein: ASSLVPGAGTEAF

J gene: TRBJ2-2
CDR3 length: 11
D gene: NA
V gene: TRBV11-2
CDR3 protein: ASSLEPGGELF

J gene: TRBJ2-2
CDR3 length: 13
D gene: TRBD2
V gene: TRBV29-1
CDR3 protein: SVALTSGRRGELF

J gene: TRBJ2-7
CDR3 length: 13
D gene: TRBD2
V gene: TRBV29-1
CDR3 protein: SVGSPASGSNEQY

J gene: TRBJ2-2
CDR3 length: 13
D gene: TRBD2
V gene: TRBV6-2/TRBV6-3
CDR3 protein: ASSYRAGGGGELF